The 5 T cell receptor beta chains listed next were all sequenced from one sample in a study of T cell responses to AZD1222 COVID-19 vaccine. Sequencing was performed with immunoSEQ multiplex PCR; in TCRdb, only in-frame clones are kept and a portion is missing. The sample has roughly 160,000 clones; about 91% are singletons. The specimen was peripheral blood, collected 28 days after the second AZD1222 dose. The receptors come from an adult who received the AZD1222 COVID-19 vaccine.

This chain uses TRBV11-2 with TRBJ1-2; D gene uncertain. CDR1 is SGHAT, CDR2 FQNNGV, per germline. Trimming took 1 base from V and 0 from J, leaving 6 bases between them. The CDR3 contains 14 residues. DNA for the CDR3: TGTGCCAGCAGCTTAGGGGAATCTAACTATGGCTACACCTTC. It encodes CASSLGESNYGYTF.

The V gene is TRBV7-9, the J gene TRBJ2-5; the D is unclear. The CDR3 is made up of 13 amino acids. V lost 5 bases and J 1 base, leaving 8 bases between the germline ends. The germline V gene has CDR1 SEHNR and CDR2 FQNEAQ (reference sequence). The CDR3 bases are TGTGCCAGCAGCCCGTTACCCCAAGAGACCCAGTACTTC. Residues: CASSPLPQETQYF.

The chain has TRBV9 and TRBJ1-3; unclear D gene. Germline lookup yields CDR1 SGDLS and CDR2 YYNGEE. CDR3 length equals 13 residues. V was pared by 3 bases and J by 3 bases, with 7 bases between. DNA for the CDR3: TGTGCCAGCAGCGAACACAATGGAAACACCATATATTTT. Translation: CASSEHNGNTIYF.

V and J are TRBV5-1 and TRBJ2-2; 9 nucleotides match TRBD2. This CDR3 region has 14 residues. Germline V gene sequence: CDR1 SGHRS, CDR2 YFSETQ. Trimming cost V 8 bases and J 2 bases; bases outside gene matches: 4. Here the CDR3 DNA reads TGCGCCAGTGAGCGGGGGGCCAACACCGGGGAGCTGTTTTTT. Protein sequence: CASERGANTGELFF.

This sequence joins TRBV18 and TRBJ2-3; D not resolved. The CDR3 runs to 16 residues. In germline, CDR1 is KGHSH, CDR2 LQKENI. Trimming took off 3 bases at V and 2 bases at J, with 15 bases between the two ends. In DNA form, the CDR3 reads TGTGCCAGCTCACCTCCATTACGGGCCATCACAGATACGCAGTATTTT. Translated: CASSPPLRAITDTQYF.